The clone carrying this TCR beta chain is a singleton in its sample. Its specificity is not known. Documented treatment: oral pan-JAK inhibitor, 5-10 mg twice daily. The data derive from a study of CD8+ T cells in alopecia areata. Findings and caveats of the study: Lesional tissue from the scalp (especially in alopecia totalis/universalis) showed higher clonality than normal scalp.

Extraction and reverse transcription of RNA yielded cDNA as the sequencing template. Method: immunoSEQ multiplex PCR; TCRdb's copy keeps in-frame clones and lacks some. The table lists 120,000 to 150,000 clones, roughly 82% of them singletons, with roughly 25% in the top ten. Trimming stripped 1 base from V and 3 bases from J, with 9 bases between. The CDR3 runs to 14 residues. CDR1 is SGHVS and CDR2 is FNYEAQ in the germline V gene. The clonotype comes from a human donor with alopecia areata. The sequences come from CD8+ T cells sorted from blood, collected at week 4, from a patient treated with tofacitinib. This chain connects TRBV7-6 to TRBJ2-5; either TRBD1 or TRBD2 may supply D (5 bases each). This CDR3 is CASSLERGEETQYF. CDR3 bases: TGTGCCAGCAGCTTAGAACGAGGGGAAGAGACCCAGTACTTC.